The next 28 T cell receptor beta chains were all read from a single sample in a study of shared clonotypes between healthy human individuals. Method: immunoSEQ multiplex PCR; TCRdb's copy keeps in-frame clones and lacks some. There are fewer than 700,000 clones in the sample; around 77% occur only once, and approximately 12% lies in the top ten. What was sequenced was PBMCs. The receptors come from a woman in her thirties or forties in good health. Some clones in this sample may be carry-over from other donors' samples.

The genes are TRBV6-5 and TRBJ1-1; no reliable D call. The CDR3 has 12 residues. Germline V gene sequence: CDR1 MNHEY, CDR2 SVGAGI. Trimming pared 4 bases from V and 10 bases from J, leaving 13 bases between. The CDR3 here is CASSSGDQRAFF. The CDR3 DNA is TGTGCCAGCAGTTCGGGTGATCAGCGAGCTTTCTTT.

This chain uses TRBV6-1 with TRBJ2-3; D is unclear. This CDR3 region has 15 residues. The V gene's germline CDR1 is MNHNS and CDR2 SASEGT. The ends were cut back, 10 bases at V and 0 bases at J, with 17 bases in the middle. The CDR3 DNA reads TGTGCCACCCTTCGGGCAGCCTCTAGCACAGATACGCAGTATTTT. Its translation: CATLRAASSTDTQYF.

Turning to this clone: Other DNA sequences in this sample translate to the same CDR3. The chain employs TRBV27 and TRBJ2-7; 8 bases fit TRBD2. V was clipped by 8 bases and J by 3 bases; unmatched bases: 6. The germline V gene has CDR1 MNHEY and CDR2 SMNVEV (reference sequence). The CDR3 spans 13 residues. CDR3 amino acids: CASRGLAGYEQYF. CDR3 sequence (DNA): TGTGCCAGCCGAGGGCTAGCGGGCTACGAGCAGTACTTC.

This clone was detected only a few times. The genes are TRBV5-1 and TRBJ1-1, with a weak D call TRBD1 (5 bases). The CDR3 consists of 13 residues. With 6 bases removed from V and 0 bases from J, the gap between germline ends came to 9 bases. CDR1 is SGHRS, CDR2 YFSETQ, per germline. The CDR3 loop is CASKRDLNTEAFF. The CDR3 nucleotides read TGCGCCAGCAAGAGGGACTTGAACACTGAAGCTTTCTTT.

Concerning this clone: Other DNA sequences of this sample code for an identical CDR3. The chain joins TRBV5-1 to TRBJ2-7; 10 bases match TRBD2. The V gene end was trimmed by 2 bases and the J gene end by 4 bases; junction bases not matched to a gene: 3. This CDR3 comprises 14 residues. The germline V gene encodes CDR1 SGHRS and CDR2 YFSETQ. The CDR3 loop is CASSLAGGSYEQYF. The DNA of the CDR3 is TGCGCCAGCAGCTTAGCGGGAGGGTCTTACGAGCAGTACTTC. The whole variable domain, remainder taken from reference TRBV5-1 and TRBJ2-7, is KAGVTQTPRYLIKTRGQQVTLSCSPISGHRSVSWYQQTPGQGLQFLFEYFSETQRNKGNFPGRFSGRQFSNSRSEMNVSTLELGDSALYLCASSLAGGSYEQYFGPGTRLTVT.

This chain joins TRBV5-4 and TRBJ2-7; the D gene is possibly TRBD2 (5 bases). V was pared by 0 bases and J by 6 bases, with 13 bases between. The CDR3 loop spans 14 amino acids. CDR1 is SGHNT, CDR2 YYREEE, per germline (reference sequence). This CDR3 reads CASSLAPGKGEQYF. Here the CDR3 DNA reads TGTGCCAGCAGCTTGGCGCCCGGGAAAGGCGAGCAGTACTTC.

A single count supports this clone. The gene calls are TRBV30 and TRBJ1-4; D is uncertain. In germline, CDR1 is GTSNPN, CDR2 SVGIG (reference sequence). CDR3 length: 15 residues. V was shortened by 0 bases and J by 4 bases, with 12 bases between the two germline ends. The CDR3 sequence is CAWSVAGRGNEKLFF. As DNA, the CDR3 is TGTGCCTGGAGTGTAGCCGGGCGAGGTAATGAAAAACTGTTTTTT.

The table lists this clone with a count of one. The sample carries other DNA sequences with the same CDR3. V and J are TRBV5-1 and TRBJ2-3; TRBD1 is a possible D gene (5 bases). Germline lookup yields CDR1 SGHRS and CDR2 YFSETQ. Trimming cost V 0 bases and J 2 bases, with 7 bases left between them. The CDR3 contains 14 residues. CDR3 sequence reads: CASSLGQITDTQYF. The CDR3 DNA follows: TGCGCCAGCAGCTTGGGACAGATCACAGATACGCAGTATTTT.

V is TRBV4-1 and J is TRBJ2-1, with TRBD2 matching 9 bases. V dropped 2 bases and J dropped 6; count of bases not matched to a gene: 8. The CDR3 is 16 amino acids. Germline V CDR1 and CDR2: MGHRA, YSYEKL. CDR3 DNA: TGCGCCAGCAGCCAACCCGGGGGCGGGAGGGCCAATGAGCAGTTCTTC. This encodes CASSQPGGGRANEQFF.

The J gene is TRBJ2-2, the V gene TRBV5-1; 10 bases align to TRBD1. Trimming removed 2 bases from V and 7 bases from J; junction bases left unmatched: 5. Germline values: CDR1 SGHRS, CDR2 YFSETQ. The CDR3 consists of 15 residues. In nucleotides, the CDR3 is TGCGCCAGCAGCTTTGAGACAGGGGGCGGCGGGGAGCTGTTTTTT. Its translation is CASSFETGGGGELFF.

This chain uses TRBV4-2 with TRBJ2-2; 13 bases match TRBD2. From germline, CDR1 is LGHNA and CDR2 YNFKEQ. This CDR3 is built from 18 residues. Trimming took 3 bases from V and 7 from J; bases not matched to a gene: 11. The DNA of the CDR3 is TGTGCCAGCAGCCAGGACTCGGGACTAGCGGGAAGGGGCGGGGAGCTGTTTTTT. Protein product: CASSQDSGLAGRGGELFF.

The chain carries TRBV11-2 and TRBJ1-2; D gene ambiguous. The CDR3 contains 12 residues. Per germline, CDR1 SGHAT and CDR2 FQNNGV. V gave up 0 bases and J gave up 6 bases, with 5 bases separating them. This chain's CDR3 is CASSLEGNGYTF. The CDR3 DNA reads as TGTGCCAGCAGCTTAGAAGGGAATGGCTACACCTTC.

On this clone: One end of the junction is discordant with germline, which a read error may explain. The rearrangement joins TRBV29-1 to TRBJ2-3; the match to TRBD2 covers 10 bases. The CDR3 covers 10 residues. The germline gives CDR1 SQVTM, CDR2 ANQGSEA. The CDR3 DNA reads as TGCAGCGTTGACGGGACTAGCGCGGTTTTT. It yields the protein CSVDGTSAVF.

This clone was seen once. V usage is TRBV7-9 and J usage is TRBJ1-1; D might be TRBD1 (6 bases). This CDR3 has 13 amino acids. The germline CDR1 and CDR2 sequences are SEHNR and FQNEAQ (reference sequence). Trimming cost V 2 bases and J 5 bases, with 9 bases left between them. The DNA of the CDR3 is TGTGCCAGCAGCTTAACAGGGCGTACTGAAGCTTTCTTT. Its translation is CASSLTGRTEAFF.

This rearrangement joins TRBV11-3 to TRBJ2-4; 8 bases map to TRBD1. The CDR3 totals 13 residues. V shed 5 bases and J 8 bases; nucleotides not matched to a gene: 5. The germline V gene has CDR1 SGHNT and CDR2 YENEEA. The CDR3 DNA follows: TGTGCCAGCAGCCAGGACAGGGAGGACATTCAGTACTTC. Residues: CASSQDREDIQYF.

The chain uses TRBV27 and TRBJ1-2; maybe TRBD1 (6 bases). The germline V gene encodes CDR1 MNHEY and CDR2 SMNVEV (reference sequence). The V end lost 6 bases, the J end lost 4 bases, and 15 bases lay between the germline ends. CDR3 length: 14 residues. The CDR3 nucleotides are TGTGCCAGCAGCCCGGGGGGCTGGAGCTATGGCTACACCTTC. It encodes CASSPGGWSYGYTF.

As DNA, the CDR3 is TGTGCCAGCTCACCTAGACCGGGGCCTAACGCCGGGGAGCTGTTTTTT. This sequence encodes CASSPRPGPNAGELFF. The chain joins TRBV18 to TRBJ2-2; the D call may be TRBD1 or TRBD2 (5 bases each). The length of the CDR3 is 16 residues. In germline, CDR1 is KGHSH, CDR2 LQKENI. Trimming removed 3 bases from V and 6 bases from J, with 17 bases in between.

On this clone itself: One end of the junction is discordant with germline, which a read error may explain. Other DNA sequences in this specimen translate into the identical CDR3. The chain recombines TRBV10-3 with TRBJ1-5, with D possibly being TRBD1 (5 bases). The CDR3 sequence is 12 residues long. Germline values: CDR1 ENHRY, CDR2 SYGVKD. CDR3 DNA sequence: TGTGCCTCCCGGGGGGGTGGGCAGCCCCAGCACTTT. Translation gives CASRGGGQPQHF.

The rearrangement links TRBV28 to TRBJ2-5, with TRBD2 matching over 14 bases. The CDR3 loop spans 16 amino acids. V lost 4 bases and J lost 1; bases outside the gene matches: 2. Germline CDR1 MDHEN, CDR2 SYDVKM. CDR3 sequence reads: CASSYGTSGGQETQYF. CDR3 DNA sequence: TGTGCCAGCAGTTACGGGACTAGCGGGGGCCAAGAGACCCAGTACTTC.

The chain carries TRBV9 and TRBJ2-2; no firm D call. Germline V CDR1 and CDR2: SGDLS, YYNGEE. V was pared by 0 bases and J by 10 bases, with 4 bases between. The CDR3 runs 11 residues. Here the CDR3 DNA reads TGTGCCAGCAGCGTAGAGTCGGAGCTGTTTTTT. Protein product: CASSVESELFF.

This clone was seen once. J is TRBJ2-6 and V is TRBV11-2; D tentatively fits TRBD1 or TRBD2 (5 bases each). CDR1 is SGHAT and CDR2 is FQNNGV in the germline V gene. Trimming removed 4 bases from V and 0 bases from J, with 10 bases in between. The CDR3 contains 16 residues. In nucleotides, the CDR3 is TGTGCCAGCAGCTCCGGGACCAGCTCTGGGGCCAACGTCCTGACTTTC. It translates to CASSSGTSSGANVLTF.

In nucleotides, the CDR3 is TGTGCCACCAGCAGGGACAGGGCCCAAGAGACCCAGTACTTC. As protein: CATSRDRAQETQYF. The V gene is TRBV15, the J gene TRBJ2-5; 8 bases are a match to TRBD1. The trim removed 3 bases at V and 1 base at J, leaving 1 base unmatched. The CDR3 spans 14 residues. Germline V gene data show CDR1 as LNHNV and CDR2 as YYDKDF (reference sequence). Full variable domain (remainder filled in from reference TRBV15 and TRBJ2-5): DAMVIQNPRYQVTQFGKPVTLSCSQTLNHNVMYWYQQKSSQAPKLLFHYYDKDFNNEADTPDNFQSRRPNTSFCFLDIRSPGLGDTAMYLCATSRDRAQETQYFGPGTRLLVL.

This chain links TRBV18 with TRBJ1-1; D ambiguous. Germline loops: CDR1 KGHSH, CDR2 LQKENI. V was trimmed by 3 bases and J by 2 bases, leaving 10 bases between them. There are 14 residues in the CDR3. The CDR3 sequence is CASSPSGRNTEAFF. CDR3 DNA sequence: TGTGCCAGCTCACCCTCGGGTCGAAACACTGAAGCTTTCTTT.

A word on this clone: Compared with germline, one end of the junction differs, possibly owing to a read error. The chain couples TRBV5-4 to TRBJ2-3; D is ambiguous. The CDR3 has 13 residues. The germline CDR1 and CDR2 sequences are SGHNT and YYREEE (reference sequence). The CDR3 DNA follows: TGTGCAAGCATGGCTAGAAGCACAGATACGCAGTATTTT. Residues: CASMARSTDTQYF.

The gene calls are TRBV28 and TRBJ2-7, with D maybe TRBD2 (6 bases). The germline gives CDR1 MDHEN, CDR2 SYDVKM. The V gene lost 6 bases and the J gene lost 0 bases, with 6 bases spanning the gap. This CDR3 is built from 12 residues. In nucleotides, the CDR3 is TGTGCCAGCAGGGGACTCTCCTACGAGCAGTACTTC. Protein: CASRGLSYEQYF.

V and J are TRBV4-3 and TRBJ2-7; the D is unclear. The CDR3 loop spans 13 amino acids. Deletions cut 0 bases from V and 3 bases from J, with 6 bases between. Per germline, CDR1 LGHNA and CDR2 YSLEER. The CDR3 nucleotides read TGCGCCAGCAGCCAAGATCTCGTCTACGAGCAGTACTTC. Amino acid sequence: CASSQDLVYEQYF.

The chain links TRBV28 to TRBJ1-5; D is ambiguous. CDR1 is MDHEN, CDR2 SYDVKM, per germline. The CDR3 has 14 amino acids. Trimming left V 7 bases short and J 2 bases short, with 12 bases between. CDR3 in DNA: TGTGCCAGCAAGCCACAATTGGGCAATCAGCCCCAGCATTTT. Protein sequence: CASKPQLGNQPQHF.

The chain has TRBV18 and TRBJ2-7, with 9 bases fitting TRBD2. The CDR3 covers 16 residues. V trimming: 2 bases; J trimming: 0 bases; junction bases outside the gene matches: 5. CDR1 is KGHSH and CDR2 is LQKENI in the germline V gene. CDR3 region: CASSPTSGPSSYEQYF. The DNA of the CDR3 is TGTGCCAGCTCACCAACTAGCGGGCCGAGCTCCTACGAGCAGTACTTC.